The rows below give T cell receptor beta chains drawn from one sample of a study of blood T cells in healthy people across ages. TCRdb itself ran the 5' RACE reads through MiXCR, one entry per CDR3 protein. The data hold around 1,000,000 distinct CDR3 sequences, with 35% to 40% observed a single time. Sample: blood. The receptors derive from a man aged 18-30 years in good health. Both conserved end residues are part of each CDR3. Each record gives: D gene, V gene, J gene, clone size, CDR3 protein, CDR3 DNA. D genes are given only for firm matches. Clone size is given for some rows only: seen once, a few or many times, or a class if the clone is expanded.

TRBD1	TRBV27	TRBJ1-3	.	CASNTPGQDSGNTIYF	TGTGCCAGCAACACCCCCGGACAGGACTCTGGAAACACCATATATTTT
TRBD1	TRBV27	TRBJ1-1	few	CASSSHRQGLTEAFF	TGTGCCAGCAGTTCCCACCGACAGGGATTAACTGAAGCTTTCTTT
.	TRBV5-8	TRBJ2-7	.	CASSPGSHYEQYF	TGTGCCAGCAGCCCCGGGTCCCACTACGAGCAGTACTTC
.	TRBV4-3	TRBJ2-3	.	CASSQDAGLADTQYF	TGCGCCAGCAGCCAAGACGCGGGACTCGCAGATACGCAGTATTTT
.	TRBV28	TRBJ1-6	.	CASSSMGWNSPLHF	TGTGCCAGCAGTTCCATGGGCTGGAATTCACCCCTCCACTTT
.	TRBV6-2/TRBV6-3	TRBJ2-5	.	CASSSTTDGSAQYF	TGTGCCAGCAGTTCGACAACGGACGGTTCGGCCCAGTACTTC
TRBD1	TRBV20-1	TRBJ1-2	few	CSASGGSSTGGVMHGYTF	TGCAGTGCTAGTGGTGGGTCCTCGACAGGGGGCGTCATGCATGGCTACACCTTC
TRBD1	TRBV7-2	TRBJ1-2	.	CASSLTGGSSEGYTF	TGTGCCAGCAGCTTAACAGGGGGCAGCTCAGAGGGCTACACCTTC
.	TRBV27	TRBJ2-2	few	CASSYLAGMVGELFF	TGTGCCAGCAGTTATCTAGCAGGAATGGTCGGGGAGCTGTTTTTT
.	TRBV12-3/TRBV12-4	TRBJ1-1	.	CASSGAGSGTEAFF	TGTGCCAGCAGTGGTGCGGGATCGGGCACTGAAGCTTTCTTT
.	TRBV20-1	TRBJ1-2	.	CSALTPTPNYGYTF	TGCAGTGCCCTAACCCCGACCCCTAACTATGGCTACACCTTC
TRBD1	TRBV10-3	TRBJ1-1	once	CAISNRKNLGTVQTEAFF	TGTGCCATCAGCAACAGGAAAAATCTCGGGACAGTACAAACTGAAGCTTTCTTT
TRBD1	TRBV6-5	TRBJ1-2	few	CASSVNRGGYTF	TGTGCCAGCAGTGTGAACAGGGGTGGCTACACCTTC
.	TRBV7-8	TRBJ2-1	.	CASSTESSYNEQFF	TGTGCCAGCAGCACCGAGAGCTCCTACAATGAGCAGTTCTTC
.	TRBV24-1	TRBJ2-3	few	CATSNRGSSTDTQYF	TGTGCCACCAGTAACCGGGGATCAAGCACAGATACGCAGTATTTT
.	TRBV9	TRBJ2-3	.	CASSVVGAISTDTQYF	TGTGCCAGCAGCGTAGTGGGAGCAATAAGCACAGATACGCAGTATTTT
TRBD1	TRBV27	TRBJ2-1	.	CASSLYGAGGRDEQFF	TGTGCCAGCAGTTTATATGGGGCAGGGGGCAGGGATGAGCAGTTCTTC
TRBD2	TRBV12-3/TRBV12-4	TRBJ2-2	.	CASSFLAGFGTGELFF	TGTGCCAGCAGTTTCCTAGCGGGGTTCGGCACCGGGGAGCTGTTTTTT
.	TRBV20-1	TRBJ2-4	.	CSARVSPRGENIQYF	TGCAGTGCTAGAGTTAGTCCCCGCGGGGAAAACATTCAGTACTTC
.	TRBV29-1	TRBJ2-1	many	CSVEGAGLRNEQFF	TGCAGCGTTGAAGGGGCAGGGTTAAGGAATGAGCAGTTCTTC
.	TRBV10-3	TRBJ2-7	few	CAITNDYTGTPYEQYF	TGTGCCATCACAAACGATTACACAGGGACCCCCTACGAGCAGTACTTC
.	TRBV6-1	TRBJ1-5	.	CASNRGSQPQHF	TGTGCCAGCAACCGGGGAAGTCAGCCCCAGCATTTT
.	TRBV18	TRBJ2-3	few	CASSQDSLDTQYF	TGTGCCAGCAGCCAAGATTCTTTAGATACGCAGTATTTT
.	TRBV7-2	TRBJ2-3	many	CASSTMRESLAQYF	TGTGCCAGCAGCACTATGAGGGAGTCACTGGCGCAGTATTTT
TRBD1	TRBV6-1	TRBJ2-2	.	CASRLGQGRTGELFF	TGTGCCAGCAGACTGGGACAGGGGAGAACCGGGGAGCTGTTTTTT
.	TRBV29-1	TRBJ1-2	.	CSVPVDRQAEYGYTF	TGCAGCGTTCCCGTAGACCGACAAGCTGAGTATGGCTACACCTTC
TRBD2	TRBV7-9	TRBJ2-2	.	CASSLGRDAGELFF	TGTGCCAGTAGCTTAGGGAGGGACGCCGGGGAGCTGTTTTTT
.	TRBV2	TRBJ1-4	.	CASSEGGRGEKLFF	TGTGCCAGCAGTGAAGGGGGCAGGGGTGAAAAACTGTTTTTT
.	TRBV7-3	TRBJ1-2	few	CASSLTVTGYEGYTF	TGTGCCAGCAGCTTAACTGTTACAGGGTATGAGGGCTACACCTTC
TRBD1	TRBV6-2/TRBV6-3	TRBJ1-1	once	CASSYSGTGKSTEAFF	TGTGCCAGCAGTTACTCGGGGACAGGGAAGAGCACTGAAGCTTTCTTT
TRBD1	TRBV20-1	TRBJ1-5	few	CSARDGGQGYNQPQHF	TGCAGTGCTAGAGATGGGGGACAGGGTTACAATCAGCCCCAGCATTTT
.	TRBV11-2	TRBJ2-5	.	CASSQFGRAGETQYF	TGTGCCAGCAGCCAATTTGGACGCGCTGGCGAGACCCAGTACTTC
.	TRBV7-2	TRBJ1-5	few	CASSKQGYSNQPQHF	TGTGCCAGCAGCAAACAGGGTTATAGCAATCAGCCCCAGCATTTT
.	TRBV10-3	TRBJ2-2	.	CAIRTERATGELFF	TGTGCCATCAGAACCGAAAGAGCCACCGGGGAGCTGTTTTTT
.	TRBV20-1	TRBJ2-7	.	CSARDRARPEQYF	TGCAGTGCTAGAGACCGGGCTAGACCCGAGCAGTACTTC
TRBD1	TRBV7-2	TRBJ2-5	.	CASSLGTGSEETQYF	TGTGCCAGCAGCCTCGGGACAGGATCTGAAGAGACCCAGTACTTC
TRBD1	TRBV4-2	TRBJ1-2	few	CASSQDGTGFYGYTF	TGTGCCAGCAGCCAAGACGGGACAGGCTTCTATGGCTACACCTTC
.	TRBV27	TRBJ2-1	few	CASKGSLLYNEQFF	TGTGCCAGCAAGGGTTCCCTACTATACAATGAGCAGTTCTTC
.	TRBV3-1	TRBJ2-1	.	CASSQEGGWGYTEQFF	TGTGCCAGCAGCCAAGAGGGCGGTTGGGGTTACACTGAGCAGTTCTTC
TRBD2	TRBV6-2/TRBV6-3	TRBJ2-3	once	CAATRLAGHATDTQYF	TGTGCCGCGACCCGACTAGCGGGACATGCCACAGATACGCAGTATTTT
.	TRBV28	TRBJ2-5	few	CASSSLLRETQYF	TGTGCCAGCAGTTCCCTACTTAGAGAGACCCAGTACTTC
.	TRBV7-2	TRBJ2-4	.	CASSLWGFGNIQYF	TGTGCCAGCAGCCTATGGGGCTTCGGGAACATTCAGTACTTC